The text below deals with one T cell receptor beta chain. The germline CDR1 and CDR2 sequences are MDHEN and SYDVKM. V gave up 7 bases and J gave up 8 bases, with 14 bases separating them. The CDR3 spans 12 residues. This sample is part of a study of blood T cell repertoires in COVID-19. Study information: PBMCs, B-cell-depleted T cells, or T cells were the source of the cDNA or gDNA that made up the material.

Authors' methods: How many nucleated cells were present was estimated from reference gene primer amplification. The table came from immunoSEQ multiplex PCR; TCRdb's copy has only in-frame clones and leaves some out. That table is the source of V, J and clone size, and D and trimming were worked out from the DNA. The table lists 350,000 or so clones, roughly 89% of them singletons. The receptor's source is a man in his late teens or twenties with active or convalescent COVID-19. This sequence joins TRBV28 and TRBJ1-2; possibly TRBD1 for D (6 bases). Sample: peripheral blood. CDR3 in amino acids: CASITTGKGYTF. The CDR3 region has the DNA TGTGCCAGCATTACCACAGGGAAAGGCTACACCTTC.